The sequence of this T cell receptor (beta chain) was determined in a study of shared clonotypes between healthy human individuals. With respect to this clone: The antigen is not known.

The assay was immunoSEQ multiplex PCR, and TCRdb's table has in-frame clones only and misses some. The sample includes approximately 1.9 million clones, 80% to 95% of them seen just once. Study observations and caveats: Naive subsets typically showed greater estimated richness than memory subsets. Represented diversity (both genetic and exposure-history) was limited by the small number of donors.

Naivety among CD8 cells was defined by CD45RO negativity and positive CCR7 selection, thereby excluding terminally differentiated effector memory CD45RA+ cells. Germline V lookup: CDR1 MNHEY, CDR2 SMNVEV (reference sequence). The CDR3 is 16 residues long. V shed 1 base and J 0 bases; nucleotides not matched to a gene: 4. The sequence was obtained from a man aged 18-30 years in good health. Some clones in this sample may be carry-over from other donors' samples. The V gene is TRBV27, the J gene TRBJ2-7; the match to TRBD2 covers 9 bases. The sequenced sample consisted of naive CD8+ T cells from PBMCs. The CDR3 reads CASSLLGSGSSYEQYF. CDR3 nucleotide sequence: TGTGCCAGCAGTTTATTGGGTAGCGGGAGCTCCTACGAGCAGTACTTC.